The sequence of this TCR beta chain was determined in a study of neurological immune-mediated disorders. Study information: Multiple sclerosis patients (n of about 34) included 31 with relapsing-remitting and 3 with secondary progressive disease. General study findings and limits: Phylogenetic grouping assigned the repertoires of 18 of 34 multiple sclerosis patients to a single related-CDR3 cluster, which may represent a signature. Across subjects, no CDR3 amino acid sequence appeared in expanded clones of more than one subject, a finding that suggested private repertoires in all groups.

In its sample, this clonotype was seen a few times. What it binds is not known. 5'RACE employing 10-nucleotide random UMIs yielded the cDNA. Using its own MiXCR run on the 5' RACE reads, TCRdb lists one record per CDR3 protein. The repertoire includes 65,000 to 95,000 distinct CDR3 sequences, 4.5% to 6.5% of them detected once, and roughly 2.4% sits in the top ten. The sequenced material came from PBMCs. The sequence derives from a woman in her 30s with multiple sclerosis.

The CDR3 DNA is TGTGCCAGCAGTCCGGTGGGGGCCAACTATGGCTACACCTTC. Protein sequence: CASSPVGANYGYTF. The chain has TRBV12-3 or TRBV12-4 and TRBJ1-2; D is perhaps TRBD1 (6 bases). The CDR3 sequence is 14 residues long. V lost 5 bases and J lost 2, with 12 bases in between.